Included here is one T cell receptor (beta chain) sequence, with context. This sample stems from a study of blood T cell repertoires in COVID-19. Study context: Samples came from the United States, Italy and Spain, spanning acute and convalescent COVID-19. T cells, B-cell-depleted T cells, or PBMCs supplied cDNA or gDNA.

The CDR3 has 14 residues. The germline V gene has CDR1 MDHEN and CDR2 SYDVKM. V was shortened by 4 bases and J by 2 bases, with 11 bases between the two germline ends. Patients of the Seattle cohort, enrolled during active infection, were followed longitudinally. Methods used by the authors: Nucleated cell counts were estimated from reference gene primer amplification. Only in-frame clones appear in the TCRdb table, and some are missing; sequencing was by immunoSEQ multiplex PCR. V and J calls and clone size follow that table, whereas D and trimming were derived from the DNA. The sample contains about 95,000 clones, around 90% of which appear only once.

The chain employs TRBV28 and TRBJ2-5; D gene unclear. The receptor was isolated from a man aged 45-65 years with COVID-19, enrolled during active disease. The sample taken for sequencing was peripheral blood. The CDR3 nucleotides read TGTGCCAGCAGTTCGGTTACCCCTCAAGAGACCCAGTACTTC. Amino acids: CASSSVTPQETQYF. The whole variable domain, filled in from reference TRBV28 and TRBJ2-5, reads DVKVTQSSRYLVKRTGEKVFLECVQDMDHENMFWYRQDPGLGLRLIYFSYDVKMKEKGDIPEGYSVSREKKERFSLILESASTNQTSMYLCASSSVTPQETQYFGPGTRLLVL.